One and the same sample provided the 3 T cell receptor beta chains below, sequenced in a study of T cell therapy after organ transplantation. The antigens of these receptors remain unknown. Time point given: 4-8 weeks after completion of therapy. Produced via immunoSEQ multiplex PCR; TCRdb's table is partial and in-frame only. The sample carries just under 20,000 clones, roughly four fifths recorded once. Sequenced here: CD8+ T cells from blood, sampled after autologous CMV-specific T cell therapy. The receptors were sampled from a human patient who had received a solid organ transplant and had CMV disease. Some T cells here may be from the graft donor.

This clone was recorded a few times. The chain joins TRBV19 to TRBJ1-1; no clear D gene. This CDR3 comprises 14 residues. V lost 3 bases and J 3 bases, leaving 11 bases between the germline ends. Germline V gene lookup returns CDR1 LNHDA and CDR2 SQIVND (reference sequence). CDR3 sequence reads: CASSMRREDTEAFF. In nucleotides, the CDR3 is TGTGCCAGTAGTATGAGGAGAGAGGACACTGAAGCTTTCTTT.

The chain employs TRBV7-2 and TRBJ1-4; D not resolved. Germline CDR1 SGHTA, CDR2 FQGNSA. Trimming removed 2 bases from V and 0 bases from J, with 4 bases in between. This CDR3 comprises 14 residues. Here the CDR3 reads CASSLTATNEKLFF. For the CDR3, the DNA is TGTGCCAGCAGCTTAACAGCAACTAATGAAAAACTGTTTTTT.

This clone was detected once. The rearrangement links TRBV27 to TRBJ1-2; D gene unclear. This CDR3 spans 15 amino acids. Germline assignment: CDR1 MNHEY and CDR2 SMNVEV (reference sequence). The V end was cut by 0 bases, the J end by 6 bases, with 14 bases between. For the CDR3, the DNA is TGTGCCAGCAGTTTATCGATGTCTTTTCAGGATGGCTACACCTTC. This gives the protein CASSLSMSFQDGYTF.